The 14 T cell receptor beta chains below were found in one sample sequenced in a study of PD-1 blockade in mismatch repair-deficient tumors. Some clones are missing from TCRdb's copy, which holds only in-frame ones; the method was immunoSEQ multiplex PCR. The sample holds tens of thousands of clones, 70% to 85% seen once. The starting material was peripheral blood, obtained 2 weeks after starting pembrolizumab. Receptors originate from an adult with mismatch repair-deficient cancer.

The chain employs TRBV10-3 and TRBJ1-2; TRBD1 matches at 9 bases. The CDR3 is 13 amino acids. The germline CDR1 and CDR2 sequences are ENHRY and SYGVKD. Trimming at V came to 6 bases and at J to 8 bases, leaving 7 bases not matched to a gene. This CDR3 reads CAISRTGATGYTF. Written as DNA, the CDR3 is TGTGCCATCAGCCGGACAGGGGCTACAGGCTACACCTTC.

The chain has TRBV7-2 and TRBJ2-7; D perhaps matches TRBD2 (6 bases). The V gene lost 5 bases and the J gene lost 6 bases, with 20 bases spanning the gap. The CDR3 is made up of 15 amino acids. Germline-derived CDR1 and CDR2 are SGHTA and FQGNSA. Written as DNA, the CDR3 is TGTGCCAGCAGCGCCCCGGGACGGGGGAGTTCCGAGCAGTACTTC. As protein: CASSAPGRGSSEQYF.

This clone is a singleton in its sample. The J gene is TRBJ2-2, the V gene TRBV6-5; a weak D match, TRBD2 (6 bases). The CDR3 runs to 15 residues. The V gene's germline CDR1 is MNHEY and CDR2 SVGAGI. Trimming removed 2 bases from V and 2 bases from J, with 9 bases in between. The CDR3 sequence: CASSYGGVNTGELFF. The CDR3 DNA is TGTGCCAGCAGTTACGGCGGGGTAAACACCGGGGAGCTGTTTTTT.

The rearrangement links TRBV5-5 to TRBJ2-7; 11 nucleotides match TRBD2. Germline-derived CDR1 and CDR2 are SGHKS and YYEKEE (reference sequence). Losses at the gene ends were 5 bases for V and 5 bases for J; bases not matched to a gene: 9. CDR3 length equals 15 residues. The CDR3, as DNA: TGTGCCAGCAGTCTTAGCGGGAGGGCCTTCCACGAGCAGTACTTC. Translation gives CASSLSGRAFHEQYF.

This sequence joins TRBV5-1 and TRBJ1-1, with TRBD1 matching over 7 bases. Looked up from germline, CDR1 is SGHRS and CDR2 is YFSETQ. CDR3 length: 16 residues. J gave up 0 bases and V 3 bases, and 8 bases lay outside the gene matches. CDR3 protein: CASSSDGQAMNTEAFF. CDR3 sequence (DNA): TGCGCCAGCAGCTCGGACGGACAGGCTATGAACACTGAAGCTTTCTTT.

V usage is TRBV25-1 and J usage is TRBJ1-2; TRBD1 agrees at 7 bases. The CDR3 extends over 12 amino acids. Trimming removed 4 bases from V and 8 bases from J; junction bases left unmatched: 4. Germline V gene data show CDR1 as MGHDK and CDR2 as SYGVNS. CDR3 residues: CASSAGQLGYTF. The DNA of the CDR3 is TGTGCCAGCAGTGCGGGACAGTTGGGCTACACCTTC.

A few counts support this clone. CDR3 in amino acids: CSVQETGRGRYGYTF. As DNA, the CDR3 is TGCAGCGTACAAGAGACAGGGAGGGGAAGGTATGGCTACACCTTC. The J gene is TRBJ1-2, the V gene TRBV29-1, with 7 bases lining up with TRBD1. The length of the CDR3 is 15 residues. The V segment lost 6 bases and the J segment 5 bases; nucleotides outside the gene matches: 15. Germline CDR1 SQVTM, CDR2 ANQGSEA.

This chain uses TRBV2 with TRBJ2-7; 9 nucleotides line up with TRBD2. CDR3 size: 15 residues. Germline V gene data show CDR1 as SNHLY and CDR2 as FYNNEI. V trimming: 6 bases; J trimming: 0 bases; junction bases outside the gene matches: 6. CDR3 coding DNA: TGTGCCAGCAGGGAACTAGCGGGTATCTCCTACGAGCAGTACTTC. Translated, it gives CASRELAGISYEQYF.

This clone has only one observation. This chain connects TRBV7-9 to TRBJ2-7; D possibly corresponds to TRBD1 (6 bases). This CDR3 is built from 13 residues. Germline V gives CDR1 SEHNR, CDR2 FQNEAQ (reference sequence). V was trimmed by 4 bases and J by 12 bases, leaving 19 bases between them. CDR3 residues: CASSSSGHPTGYF. DNA for the CDR3: TGTGCCAGCAGCTCTTCGGGACACCCGACGGGGTACTTC.

The chain carries TRBV11-2 and TRBJ2-7; D possibly corresponds to TRBD2 (5 bases). The V gene's germline CDR1 is SGHAT and CDR2 FQNNGV. The ends were cut back, 5 bases at V and 3 bases at J, with 11 bases in the middle. CDR3 size: 13 residues. The CDR3 nucleotides are TGTGCCAGCAGCCCCGGAACTAGCTACGAGCAGTACTTC. Translated: CASSPGTSYEQYF.

This clone was observed a few times. This chain's CDR3 is CASTGTGEYEQYF. The CDR3 nucleotides read TGTGCCAGTACCGGGACAGGGGAATACGAGCAGTACTTC. V and J are TRBV19 and TRBJ2-7; TRBD1 agrees at 10 bases. CDR1 LNHDA and CDR2 SQIVND come from the germline V gene (reference sequence). With 7 bases clipped from V and 4 bases from J, the junction kept 4 bases outside the gene matches. The CDR3 sequence is 13 residues long.

The rearrangement joins TRBV19 to TRBJ2-7; D may be TRBD1 or TRBD2 (5 bases each). From germline, CDR1 is LNHDA and CDR2 SQIVND (reference sequence). This CDR3 comprises 13 residues. The ends were cut back, 9 bases at V and 7 bases at J, with 19 bases in the middle. In DNA, the CDR3 is TGTGCCAGCGCCGGGACCCTCATACTGGAGCAGTACTTC. It is translated as CASAGTLILEQYF. The variable domain in full, completed from reference TRBV19 and TRBJ2-7, reads DGGITQSPKYLFRKEGQNVTLSCEQNLNHDAMYWYRQDPGQGLRLIYYSQIVNDFQKGDIAEGYSVSREKKESFPLTVTSAQKNPTAFYLCASAGTLILEQYFGPGTRLTVT.

This clone was counted between two and nine times. The rearrangement uses TRBV18 and TRBJ1-5, with D possibly being TRBD1 (5 bases). The CDR3 contains 13 residues. The V end was cut by 6 bases, the J end by 3 bases, with 9 bases between. Germline CDR1 and CDR2: KGHSH and LQKENI. The CDR3 nucleotides are TGTGCCAGCTCGCAGGACAACAATCAGCCCCAGCATTTT. This codes for CASSQDNNQPQHF.

The chain links TRBV5-1 to TRBJ1-4; 10 nucleotides line up with TRBD1. The CDR3 is 17 amino acids. V shed 4 bases, J shed 6 bases, and the junction held 12 bases outside the gene matches. Germline V gene lookup returns CDR1 SGHRS and CDR2 YFSETQ. CDR3: CASSRAGQGSRDEKLFF. The CDR3 region has the DNA TGCGCCAGCAGCCGGGCGGGACAGGGGAGTCGAGATGAAAAACTGTTTTTT.